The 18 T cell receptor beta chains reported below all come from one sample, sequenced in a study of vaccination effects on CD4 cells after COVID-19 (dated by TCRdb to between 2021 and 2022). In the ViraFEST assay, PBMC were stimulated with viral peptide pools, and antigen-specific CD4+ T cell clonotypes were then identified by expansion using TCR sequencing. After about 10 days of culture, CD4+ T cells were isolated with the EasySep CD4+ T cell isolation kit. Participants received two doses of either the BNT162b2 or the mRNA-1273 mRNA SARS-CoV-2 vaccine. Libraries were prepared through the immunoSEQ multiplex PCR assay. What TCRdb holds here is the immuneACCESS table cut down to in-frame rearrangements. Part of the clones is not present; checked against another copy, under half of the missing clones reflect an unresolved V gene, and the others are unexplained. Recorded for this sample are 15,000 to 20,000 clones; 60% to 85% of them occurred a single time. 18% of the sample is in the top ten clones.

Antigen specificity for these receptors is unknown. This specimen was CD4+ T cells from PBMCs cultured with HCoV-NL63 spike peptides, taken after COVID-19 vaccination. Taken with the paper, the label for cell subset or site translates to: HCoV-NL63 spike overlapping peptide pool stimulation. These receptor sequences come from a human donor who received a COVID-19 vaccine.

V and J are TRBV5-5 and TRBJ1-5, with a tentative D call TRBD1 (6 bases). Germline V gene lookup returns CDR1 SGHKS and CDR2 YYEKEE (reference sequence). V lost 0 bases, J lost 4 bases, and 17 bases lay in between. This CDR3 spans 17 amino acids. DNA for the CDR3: TGTGCCAGCAGCTTGGCAACGGGGGGCGCGGGAAATCAGCCCCAGCATTTT. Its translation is CASSLATGGAGNQPQHF.

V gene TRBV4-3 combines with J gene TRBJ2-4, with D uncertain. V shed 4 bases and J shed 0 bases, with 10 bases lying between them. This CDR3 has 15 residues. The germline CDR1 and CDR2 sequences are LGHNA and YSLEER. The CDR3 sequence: CASSPGFVAKNIQYF. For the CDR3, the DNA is TGCGCCAGCAGCCCCGGTTTCGTAGCCAAAAACATTCAGTACTTC.

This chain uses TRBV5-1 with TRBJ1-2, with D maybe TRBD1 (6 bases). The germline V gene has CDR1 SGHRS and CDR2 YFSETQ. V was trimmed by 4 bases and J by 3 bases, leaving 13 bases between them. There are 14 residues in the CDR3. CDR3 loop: CASSAGTSDYGYTF. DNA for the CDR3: TGCGCCAGCAGCGCCGGGACAAGTGACTATGGCTACACCTTC.

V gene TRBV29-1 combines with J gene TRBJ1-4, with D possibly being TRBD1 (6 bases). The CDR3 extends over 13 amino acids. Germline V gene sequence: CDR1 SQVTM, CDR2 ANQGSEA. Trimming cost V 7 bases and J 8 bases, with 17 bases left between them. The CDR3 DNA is TGCAGCGCCTGGGGGGCCCTCGGGGAAAAACTGTTTTTT. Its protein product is CSAWGALGEKLFF. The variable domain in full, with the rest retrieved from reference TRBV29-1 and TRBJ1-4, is SAVISQKPSRDICQRGTSLTIQCQVDSQVTMMFWYRQQPGQSLTLIATANQGSEATYESGFVIDKFPISRPNLTFSTLTVSNMSPEDSSIYLCSAWGALGEKLFFGSGTQLSVL.

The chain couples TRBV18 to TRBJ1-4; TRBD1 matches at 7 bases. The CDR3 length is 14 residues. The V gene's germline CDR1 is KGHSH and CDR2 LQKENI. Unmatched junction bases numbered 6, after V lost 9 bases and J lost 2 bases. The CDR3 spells CASRQGSTNEKLFF. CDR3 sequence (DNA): TGTGCCAGTCGACAGGGTTCCACTAATGAAAAACTGTTTTTT. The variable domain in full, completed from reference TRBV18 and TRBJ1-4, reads NAGVMQNPRHLVRRRGQEARLRCSPMKGHSHVYWYRQLPEEGLKFMVYLQKENIIDESGMPKERFSAEFPKEGPSILRIQQVVRGDSAAYFCASRQGSTNEKLFFGSGTQLSVL.

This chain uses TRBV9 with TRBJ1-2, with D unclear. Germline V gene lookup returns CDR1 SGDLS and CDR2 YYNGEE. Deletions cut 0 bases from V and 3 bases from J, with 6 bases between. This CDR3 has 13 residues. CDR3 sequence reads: CASSVAEDYGYTF. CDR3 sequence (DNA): TGTGCCAGCAGCGTAGCTGAGGACTATGGCTACACCTTC. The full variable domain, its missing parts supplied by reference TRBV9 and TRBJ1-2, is DSGVTQTPKHLITATGQRVTLRCSPRSGDLSVYWYQQSLDQGLQFLIQYYNGEERAKGNILERFSAQQFPDLHSELNLSSLELGDSALYFCASSVAEDYGYTFGSGTRLTVV.

Written as DNA, the CDR3 is TGTGCCAGCAGTGAAGCGCGAGGGGGCTATGGCTACACCTTC. Residues: CASSEARGGYGYTF. The genes are TRBV6-1 and TRBJ1-2; a possible D gene is TRBD1 (6 bases). The CDR3 spans 14 residues. The germline V gene encodes CDR1 MNHNS and CDR2 SASEGT. Trimming left V 0 bases short and J 4 bases short, with 9 bases between.

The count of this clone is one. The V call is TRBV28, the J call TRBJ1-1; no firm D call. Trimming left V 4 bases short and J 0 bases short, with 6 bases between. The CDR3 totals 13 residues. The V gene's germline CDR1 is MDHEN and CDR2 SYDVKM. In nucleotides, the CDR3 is TGTGCCAGCAGTTGGAACATGAACACTGAAGCTTTCTTT. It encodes CASSWNMNTEAFF.

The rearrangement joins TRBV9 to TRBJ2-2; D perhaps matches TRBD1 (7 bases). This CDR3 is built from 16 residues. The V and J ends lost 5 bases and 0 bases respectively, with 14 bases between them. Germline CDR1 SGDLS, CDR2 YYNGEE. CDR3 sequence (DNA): TGTGCCAGCAGATCCAGGGGGGACCCGAACACCGGGGAGCTGTTTTTT. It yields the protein CASRSRGDPNTGELFF.

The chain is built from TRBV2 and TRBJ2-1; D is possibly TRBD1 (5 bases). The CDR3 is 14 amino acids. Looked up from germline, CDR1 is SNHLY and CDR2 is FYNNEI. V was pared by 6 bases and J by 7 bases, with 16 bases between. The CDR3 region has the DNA TGTGCCAGCAGCCTCGACAGCCACCCTAATGAGCAGTTCTTC. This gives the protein CASSLDSHPNEQFF.

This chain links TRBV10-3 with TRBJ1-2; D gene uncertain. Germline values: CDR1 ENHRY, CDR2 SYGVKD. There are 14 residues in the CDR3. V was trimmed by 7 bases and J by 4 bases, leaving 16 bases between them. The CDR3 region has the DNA TGTGCCATCAATCTGGTGGGAGGCCCCTATGGCTACACCTTC. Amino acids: CAINLVGGPYGYTF.

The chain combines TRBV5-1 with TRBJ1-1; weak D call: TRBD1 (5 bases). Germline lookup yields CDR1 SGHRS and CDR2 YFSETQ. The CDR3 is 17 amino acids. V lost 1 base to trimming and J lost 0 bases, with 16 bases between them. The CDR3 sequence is CASSLWGGTHMNTEAFF. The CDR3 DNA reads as TGCGCCAGCAGCTTGTGGGGGGGAACCCACATGAACACTGAAGCTTTCTTT.

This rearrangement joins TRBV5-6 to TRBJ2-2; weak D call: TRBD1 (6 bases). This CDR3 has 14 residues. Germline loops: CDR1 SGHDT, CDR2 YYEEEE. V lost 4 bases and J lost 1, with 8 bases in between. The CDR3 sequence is CASSRGQNTGELFF. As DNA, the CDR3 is TGTGCCAGCAGCAGGGGACAGAACACCGGGGAGCTGTTTTTT. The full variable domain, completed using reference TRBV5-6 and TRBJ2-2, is DAGVTQSPTHLIKTRGQQVTLRCSPKSGHDTVSWYQQALGQGPQFIFQYYEEEERQRGNFPDRFSGHQFPNYSSELNVNALLLGDSALYLCASSRGQNTGELFFGEGSRLTVL.

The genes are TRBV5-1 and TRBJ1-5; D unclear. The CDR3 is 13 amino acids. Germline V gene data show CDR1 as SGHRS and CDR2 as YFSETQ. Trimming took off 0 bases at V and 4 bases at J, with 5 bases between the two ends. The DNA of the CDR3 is TGCGCCAGCAGCTTGGAATGGAATCAGCCCCAGCATTTT. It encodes CASSLEWNQPQHF.

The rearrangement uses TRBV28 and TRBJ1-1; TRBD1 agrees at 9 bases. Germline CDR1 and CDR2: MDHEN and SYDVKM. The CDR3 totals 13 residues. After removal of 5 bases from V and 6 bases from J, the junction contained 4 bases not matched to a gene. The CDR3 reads CASSARQGAEAFF. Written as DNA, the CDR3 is TGTGCCAGCAGTGCCCGACAGGGGGCTGAAGCTTTCTTT.

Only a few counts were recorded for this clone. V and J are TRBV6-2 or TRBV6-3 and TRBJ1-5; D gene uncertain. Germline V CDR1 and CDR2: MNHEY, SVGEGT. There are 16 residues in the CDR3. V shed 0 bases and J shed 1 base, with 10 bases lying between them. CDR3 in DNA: TGTGCCAGCAGTTACTCACGTCCCCGAAGCAATCAGCCCCAGCATTTT. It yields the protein CASSYSRPRSNQPQHF.

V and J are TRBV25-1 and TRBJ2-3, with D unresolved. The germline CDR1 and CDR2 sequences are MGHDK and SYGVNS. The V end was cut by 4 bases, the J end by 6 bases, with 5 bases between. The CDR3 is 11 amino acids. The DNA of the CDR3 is TGTGCCAGCAGTGTGGGGGATACGCAGTATTTT. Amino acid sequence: CASSVGDTQYF. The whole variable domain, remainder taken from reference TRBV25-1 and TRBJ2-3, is EADIYQTPRYLVIGTGKKITLECSQTMGHDKMYWYQQDPGMELHLIHYSYGVNSTEKGDLSSESTVSRIRTEHFPLTLESARPSHTSQYLCASSVGDTQYFGPGTRLTVL.

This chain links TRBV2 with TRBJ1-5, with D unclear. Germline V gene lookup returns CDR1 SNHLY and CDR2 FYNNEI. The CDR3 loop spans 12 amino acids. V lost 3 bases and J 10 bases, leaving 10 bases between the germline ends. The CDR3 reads CASSDWRGPQHF. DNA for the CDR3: TGTGCCAGCAGTGATTGGCGGGGTCCCCAGCATTTT.